This is a list of T cell receptor beta chains from one sample in a study of cytomegalovirus exposure and HLA in healthy donors. The method was immunoSEQ multiplex PCR; TCRdb's version includes in-frame clones alone and lacks a portion of them. Here the sample spans a few hundred thousand clones, approximately 84% being singletons. Specimen: PBMCs. The receptors come from a middle-aged woman in good health and CMV-seropositive. Each CDR3 is given without its conserved first and last residue.

V	J	CDR3
TRBV7-8	TRBJ1-6	ASSPRGGIGRSPLH
TRBV9	TRBJ2-7	ASSVEGERYEQY
TRBV7-3	TRBJ2-1	ASSSTSASYNEQF
TRBV2	TRBJ2-1	ASSGGLATNEQF
TRBV7-9	TRBJ2-2	ASSRIPGGSWIRELF
TRBV27	TRBJ2-3	ASSSRTRSC
TRBV28	TRBJ2-5	ASSSGLYLETQY
TRBV29-1	TRBJ2-7	SARTSGIYEQY
TRBV30	TRBJ2-1	AWSVGLAGGKFYNEQF
TRBV2	TRBJ2-2	ASSAGAGAWGELF
TRBV11-1	TRBJ1-6	ASSFKGNNSPLH
TRBV10-3	TRBJ2-1	AISVDISSYNEQF
TRBV6-6	TRBJ2-7	ASSYSKKGTMNEQY
TRBV11-3	TRBJ2-3	ASSLAAGADTQY
TRBV4-1	TRBJ2-2	ASSHLGVSGVSTGELF
TRBV18	TRBJ1-5	ASSPGLRGEGNQPQH
TRBV9	TRBJ2-1	ASSVGMGVGYNEQF
TRBV7-8	TRBJ2-5	ASSFSVGTAQETQY
TRBV30	TRBJ2-3	AWTYPTATDTQY
TRBV27	TRBJ2-7	ASSKGQYEQY
TRBV11-2	TRBJ2-1	ASSLERLSSYNEQF
TRBV30	TRBJ1-3	AWSTTGGRTIY
TRBV5-1	TRBJ1-4	ASSREQGFEKLF
TRBV11-3	TRBJ1-5	ASSLPPWAPQH
TRBV7-9	TRBJ1-2	ASTTSTDFNYGYT
TRBV19	TRBJ2-7	ASRTSGNKTPYEQY
TRBV30	TRBJ1-4	AWSGTNEKLF
TRBV5-4	TRBJ1-6	AYQGDYNSPLH
TRBV5-1	TRBJ2-3	ASSLVPSGSVSTDTQY
TRBV2	TRBJ1-2	ASSEGFGGYGYT
TRBV7-9	TRBJ1-2	SSSLATPGYT
TRBV28	TRBJ2-7	ASSLTSGRGEQY
TRBV7-2	TRBJ2-1	ASSVMTGSYNEQF
TRBV7-9	TRBJ2-7	ASGLAGGGEQY
TRBV15	TRBJ1-5	ATSRGGQGSNQPQH
TRBV29-1	TRBJ2-3	SVEGGAVDTQY
TRBV9	TRBJ2-7	ASSVLPGPVYEQY
TRBV27	TRBJ2-7	ASSLSPQGTWEQY
TRBV14	TRBJ2-2	ASSQDRVAGVTGELF
TRBV6-5	TRBJ1-2	ASSYTFLGGYT
TRBV2	TRBJ1-1	ASSGRQRGADTEAF
TRBV28	TRBJ2-2	ASSPTGTGNTGELF
TRBV6-1	TRBJ2-1	ASSDVTSGKNEQF
TRBV27	TRBJ2-1	ASTTIRDSFSDREQF
TRBV5-1	TRBJ2-7	ASSLTGGLGLGHEQY
TRBV19	TRBJ1-3	ASSIERQGLRGNTIY
TRBV5-6	TRBJ1-3	ASSPLGSGNTIY
TRBV4-2	TRBJ1-4	ASSQVGATNEKLF
TRBV4-2	TRBJ2-1	ASSQGLAGGLYNEQF
TRBV19	TRBJ1-5	ASSMPQGFQPQH
TRBV29-1	TRBJ2-7	SVGGGIEQY
TRBV30	TRBJ1-1	AWTQGFDTEAF
TRBV19	TRBJ2-7	ASSILNTAGSYEQY
TRBV27	-	ASSLKRVTYEQY